This T cell receptor beta chain was captured by sequencing in a study of cytomegalovirus exposure and HLA in healthy donors. As for the study in general: Of some 400 genotyped donors, about 81% clustered with self-reported Caucasian donors.

A word on this clone: What it binds is unknown.

Study-wide results and caveats: Cytomegalovirus-associated TCR beta chains were listed, numbering some 150. The study reported that TCR beta sequences accurately predicted HLA-A and HLA-B alleles in most subjects. Using the classifier, cytomegalovirus status was reportedly diagnosed with high specificity and sensitivity.

PCR primers comprised 60 Vbeta and 13 Jbeta primers. This table comes from immunoSEQ multiplex PCR, and its TCRdb copy is limited to in-frame clones, with some not included. Here the sample spans around 150,000 clones, over 70% being singletons. Trimming removed 5 bases from V and 3 bases from J; junction bases left unmatched: 6. Germline values: CDR1 MDHEN, CDR2 SYDVKM. This CDR3 comprises 14 residues. The receptor comes from a woman in her 40s in good health and CMV-seronegative. Specimen: PBMCs. The chain links TRBV28 to TRBJ2-7, with 8 bases identical to TRBD2. The CDR3 region has the DNA TGTGCCAGCAGTCGAAGCGGGAGTGGCTACGAGCAGTACTTC. It specifies CASSRSGSGYEQYF.